The rows below give T cell receptor beta chains drawn from one sample of a study of shared clonotypes between healthy human individuals. Sequenced by immunoSEQ multiplex PCR; TCRdb stores in-frame clones only, minus some. The sample contains millions of clones, over 85% of which appear only once. Sequenced: naive CD4+ T cells sorted from blood. These receptors originate from a man aged 18 to 30 in good health. The CDR3 runs from the conserved cysteine through the conserved F or W. The D gene is left open where the match is weak. Size tells how often a clone was seen (once, few, many) or the class of an expanded clone, and some rows leave it out.

>TRBV5-6|TRBJ2-7|-|-
CASSPQGPGEQYF
TGTGCCAGCAGCCCCCAGGGGCCGGGCGAGCAGTACTTC
>TRBV13|TRBJ2-5|-|-
CASSFYQGLGTQYF
TGTGCCAGCAGCTTTTACCAGGGTCTAGGGACCCAGTACTTC
>TRBV10-3|TRBJ2-1|TRBD1|-
CAIRGTGDEQFF
TGTGCCATCAGGGGGACAGGGGATGAGCAGTTCTTC
>TRBV4-1|TRBJ1-4|-|-
CASSQDMGPNEKLFF
TGCGCCAGCAGCCAAGATATGGGGCCGAACGAAAAACTGTTTTTT
>TRBV6-4|TRBJ1-6|-|once
CASRAVAGGSPLHF
TGTGCCAGCAGGGCAGTTGCAGGTGGCTCACCCCTCCACTTT
>TRBV7-2|TRBJ1-4|-|-
CASSFGGAKSEKLFF
TGTGCCAGCAGCTTCGGAGGCGCAAAAAGTGAAAAACTGTTTTTT
>TRBV2|TRBJ2-5|TRBD2|once
CASRSGSGSGETQYF
TGTGCCAGCAGGTCGGGTAGCGGGAGTGGGGAGACCCAGTACTTC
>TRBV27|TRBJ2-7|TRBD2|-
CASSWTPSGVRSEQYF
TGTGCCAGCAGTTGGACCCCCAGCGGGGTCCGGAGCGAGCAGTACTTC
>TRBV19|TRBJ2-1|TRBD2|-
CASSKWRETHEQFF
TGTGCCAGTAGTAAGTGGCGGGAGACCCATGAGCAGTTCTTC
>TRBV19|TRBJ1-2|TRBD1|once
CASRREDRDYGYTF
TGTGCCAGTAGGAGAGAAGACAGGGACTATGGCTACACCTTC